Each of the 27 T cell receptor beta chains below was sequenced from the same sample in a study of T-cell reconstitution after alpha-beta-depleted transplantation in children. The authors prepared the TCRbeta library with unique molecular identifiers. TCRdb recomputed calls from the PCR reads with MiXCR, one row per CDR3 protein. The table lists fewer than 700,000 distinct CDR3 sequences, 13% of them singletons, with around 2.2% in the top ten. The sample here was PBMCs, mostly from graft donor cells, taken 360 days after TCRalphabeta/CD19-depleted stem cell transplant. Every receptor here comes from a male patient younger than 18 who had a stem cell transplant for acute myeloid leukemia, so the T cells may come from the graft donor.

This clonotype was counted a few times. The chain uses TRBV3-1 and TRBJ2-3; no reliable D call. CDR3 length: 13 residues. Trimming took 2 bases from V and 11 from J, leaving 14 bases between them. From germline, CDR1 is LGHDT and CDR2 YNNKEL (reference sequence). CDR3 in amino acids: CASSQFLQDLQYF. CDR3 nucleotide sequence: TGTGCCAGCAGCCAATTTTTGCAGGATCTGCAGTATTTT.

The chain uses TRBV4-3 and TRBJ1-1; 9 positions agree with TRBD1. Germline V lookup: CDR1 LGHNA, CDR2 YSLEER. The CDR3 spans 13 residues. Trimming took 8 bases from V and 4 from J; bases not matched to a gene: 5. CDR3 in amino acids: CASRQGGSTEAFF. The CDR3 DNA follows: TGCGCCAGCCGACAGGGGGGAAGCACTGAAGCTTTCTTT.

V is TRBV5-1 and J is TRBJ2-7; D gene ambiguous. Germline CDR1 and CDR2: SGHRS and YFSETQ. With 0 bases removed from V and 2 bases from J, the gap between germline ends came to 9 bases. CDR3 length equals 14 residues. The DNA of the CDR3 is TGCGCCAGCAGCTTGGTCAGTCGGACCTACGAGCAGTACTTC. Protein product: CASSLVSRTYEQYF. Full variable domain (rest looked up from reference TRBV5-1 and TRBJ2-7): KAGVTQTPRYLIKTRGQQVTLSCSPISGHRSVSWYQQTPGQGLQFLFEYFSETQRNKGNFPGRFSGRQFSNSRSEMNVSTLELGDSALYLCASSLVSRTYEQYFGPGTRLTVT.

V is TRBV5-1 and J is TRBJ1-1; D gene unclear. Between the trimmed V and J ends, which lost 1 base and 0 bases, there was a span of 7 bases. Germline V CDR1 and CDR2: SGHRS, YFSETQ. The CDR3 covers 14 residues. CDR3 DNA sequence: TGCGCCAGCAGCTTGCGCCTGATGAACACTGAAGCTTTCTTT. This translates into CASSLRLMNTEAFF.

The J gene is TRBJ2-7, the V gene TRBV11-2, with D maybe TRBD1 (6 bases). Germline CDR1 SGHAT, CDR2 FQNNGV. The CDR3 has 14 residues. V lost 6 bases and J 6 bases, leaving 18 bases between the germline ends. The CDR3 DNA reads TGTGCCAGCAGAACTACAGGGACCGCCGGCGAGCAGTACTTC. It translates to CASRTTGTAGEQYF.

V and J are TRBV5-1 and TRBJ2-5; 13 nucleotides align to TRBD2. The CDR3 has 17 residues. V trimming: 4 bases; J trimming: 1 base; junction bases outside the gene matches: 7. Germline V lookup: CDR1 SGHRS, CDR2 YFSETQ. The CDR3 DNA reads TGCGCCAGCAGCGTAGCCGGGACTAGCGGGATCCAAGAGACCCAGTACTTC. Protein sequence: CASSVAGTSGIQETQYF.

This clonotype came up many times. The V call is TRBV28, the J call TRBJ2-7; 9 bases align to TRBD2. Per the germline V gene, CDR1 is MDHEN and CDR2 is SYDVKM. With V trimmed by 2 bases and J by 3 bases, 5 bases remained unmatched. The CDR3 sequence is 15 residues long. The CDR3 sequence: CASSLRREGLYEQYF. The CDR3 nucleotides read TGTGCCAGCAGTTTAAGGCGGGAGGGCCTCTACGAGCAGTACTTC.

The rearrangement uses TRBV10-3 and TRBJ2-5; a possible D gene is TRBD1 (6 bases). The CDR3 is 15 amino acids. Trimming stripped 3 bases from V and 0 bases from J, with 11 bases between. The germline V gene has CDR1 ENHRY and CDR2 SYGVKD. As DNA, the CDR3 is TGTGCCATCAGTGAACAGGGAAAGTACCAAGAGACCCAGTACTTC. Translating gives CAISEQGKYQETQYF.

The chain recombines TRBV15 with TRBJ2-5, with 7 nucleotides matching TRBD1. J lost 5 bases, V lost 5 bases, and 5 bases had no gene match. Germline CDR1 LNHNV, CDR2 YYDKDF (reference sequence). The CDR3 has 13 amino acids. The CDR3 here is CATSEGAVETQYF. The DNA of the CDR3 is TGTGCCACCAGCGAGGGGGCTGTGGAGACCCAGTACTTC.

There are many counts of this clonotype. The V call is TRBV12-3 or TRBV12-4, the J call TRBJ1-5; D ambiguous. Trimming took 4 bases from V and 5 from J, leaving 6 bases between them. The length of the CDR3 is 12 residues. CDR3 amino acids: CASSSQYQPQHF. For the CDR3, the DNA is TGTGCCAGCAGTTCACAGTATCAGCCCCAGCATTTT.

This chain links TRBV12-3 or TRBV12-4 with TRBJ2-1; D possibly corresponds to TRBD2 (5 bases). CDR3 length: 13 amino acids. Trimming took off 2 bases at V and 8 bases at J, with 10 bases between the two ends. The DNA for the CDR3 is TGTGCCAGCAGTTTAAGAGGGAGTGATGAGCAGTTCTTC. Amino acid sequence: CASSLRGSDEQFF.

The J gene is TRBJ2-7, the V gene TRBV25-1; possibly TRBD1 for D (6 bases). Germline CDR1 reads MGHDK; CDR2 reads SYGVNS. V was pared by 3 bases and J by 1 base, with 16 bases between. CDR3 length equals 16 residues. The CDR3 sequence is CASSDPYRAGSYEQYF. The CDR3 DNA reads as TGTGCCAGCAGTGACCCGTACAGGGCAGGGTCCTACGAGCAGTACTTC.

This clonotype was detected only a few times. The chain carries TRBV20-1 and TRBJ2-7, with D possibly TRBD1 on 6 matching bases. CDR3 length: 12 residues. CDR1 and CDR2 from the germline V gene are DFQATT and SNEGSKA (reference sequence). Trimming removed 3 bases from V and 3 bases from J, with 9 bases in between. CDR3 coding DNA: TGCAGTGCTAGTCAGGGGATCTACGAGCAGTACTTC. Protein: CSASQGIYEQYF.

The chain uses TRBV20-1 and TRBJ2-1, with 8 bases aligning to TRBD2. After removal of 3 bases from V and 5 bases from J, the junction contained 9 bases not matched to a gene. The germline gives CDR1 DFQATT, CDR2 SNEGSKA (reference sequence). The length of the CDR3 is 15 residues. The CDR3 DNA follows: TGCAGTGCTAGTCCCGGACTAGCCCAACACAATGAGCAGTTCTTC. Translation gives CSASPGLAQHNEQFF.

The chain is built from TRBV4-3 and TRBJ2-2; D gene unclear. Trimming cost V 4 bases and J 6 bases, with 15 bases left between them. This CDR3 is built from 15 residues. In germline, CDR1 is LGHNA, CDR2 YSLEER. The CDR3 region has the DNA TGCGCCAGCAGCCTTAGCCGGGCCTTCGCCGGGGAGCTGTTTTTT. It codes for CASSLSRAFAGELFF.

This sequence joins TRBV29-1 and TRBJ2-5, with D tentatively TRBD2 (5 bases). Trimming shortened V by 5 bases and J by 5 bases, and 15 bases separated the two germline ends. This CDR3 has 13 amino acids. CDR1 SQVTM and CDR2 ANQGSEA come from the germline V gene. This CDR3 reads CSVMEAVGETQYF. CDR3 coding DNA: TGCAGCGTTATGGAGGCGGTGGGGGAGACCCAGTACTTC.

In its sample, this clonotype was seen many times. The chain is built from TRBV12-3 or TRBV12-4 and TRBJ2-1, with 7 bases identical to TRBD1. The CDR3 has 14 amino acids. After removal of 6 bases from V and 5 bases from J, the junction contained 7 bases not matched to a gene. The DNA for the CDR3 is TGTGCCAGCAGGTCCGGACAGGCCAACAATGAGCAGTTCTTC. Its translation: CASRSGQANNEQFF.

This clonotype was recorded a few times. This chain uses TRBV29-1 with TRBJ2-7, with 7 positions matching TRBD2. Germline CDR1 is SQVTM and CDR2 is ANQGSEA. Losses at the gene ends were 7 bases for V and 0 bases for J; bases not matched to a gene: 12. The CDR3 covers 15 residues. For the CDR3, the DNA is TGCAGCGCCCGGACTAGGCGGGGTAGCTCCTACGAGCAGTACTTC. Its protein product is CSARTRRGSSYEQYF.

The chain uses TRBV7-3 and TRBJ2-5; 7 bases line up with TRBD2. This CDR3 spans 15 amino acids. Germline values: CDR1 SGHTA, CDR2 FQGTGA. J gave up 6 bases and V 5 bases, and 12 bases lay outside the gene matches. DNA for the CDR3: TGTGCCAGCAGCCCCGGGGGAGGGGTAGTGAAGACCCAGTACTTC. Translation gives CASSPGGGVVKTQYF.

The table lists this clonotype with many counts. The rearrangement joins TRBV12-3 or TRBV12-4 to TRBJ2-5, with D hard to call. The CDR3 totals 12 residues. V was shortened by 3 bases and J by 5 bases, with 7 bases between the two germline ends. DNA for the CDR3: TGTGCCAGCAGTTTTCTTGAGGAGACCCAGTACTTC. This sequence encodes CASSFLEETQYF.

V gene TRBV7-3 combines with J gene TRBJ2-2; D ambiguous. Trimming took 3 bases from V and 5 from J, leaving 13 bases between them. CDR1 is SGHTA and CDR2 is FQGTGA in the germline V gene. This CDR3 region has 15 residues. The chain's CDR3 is CASSFGAGRTGELFF. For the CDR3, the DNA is TGTGCCAGCAGCTTCGGTGCTGGGCGGACCGGGGAGCTGTTTTTT.

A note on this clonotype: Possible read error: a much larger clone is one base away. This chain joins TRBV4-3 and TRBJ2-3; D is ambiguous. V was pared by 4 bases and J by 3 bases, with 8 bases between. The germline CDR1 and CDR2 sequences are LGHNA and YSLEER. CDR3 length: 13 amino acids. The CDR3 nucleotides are TGCGCCAGCAGCCCGTGGTGGACAGATACGCAGTATTTT. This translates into CASSPWWTDTQYF.

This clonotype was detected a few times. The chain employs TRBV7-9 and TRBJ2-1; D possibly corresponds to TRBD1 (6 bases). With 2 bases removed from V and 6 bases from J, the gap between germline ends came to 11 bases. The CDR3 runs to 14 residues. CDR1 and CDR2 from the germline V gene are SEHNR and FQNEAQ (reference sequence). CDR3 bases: TGTGCCAGCAGCTTACCGGCCAGGGGCAATGAGCAGTTCTTC. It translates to CASSLPARGNEQFF.

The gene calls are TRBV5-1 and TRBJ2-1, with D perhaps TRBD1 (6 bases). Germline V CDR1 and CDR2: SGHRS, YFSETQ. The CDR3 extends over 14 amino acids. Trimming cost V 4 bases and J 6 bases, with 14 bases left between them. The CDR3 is CASSRSQGFNEQFF. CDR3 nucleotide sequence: TGCGCCAGCAGCAGATCACAGGGATTCAATGAGCAGTTCTTC.

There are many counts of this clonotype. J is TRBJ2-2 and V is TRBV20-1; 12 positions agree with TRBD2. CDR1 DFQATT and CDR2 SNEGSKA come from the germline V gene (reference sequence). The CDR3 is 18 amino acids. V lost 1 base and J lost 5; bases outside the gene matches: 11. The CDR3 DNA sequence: TGCAGTGCTAGAGCCAATCTAGCGGGAGGGCCCGGGACCGGGGAGCTGTTTTTT. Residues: CSARANLAGGPGTGELFF.

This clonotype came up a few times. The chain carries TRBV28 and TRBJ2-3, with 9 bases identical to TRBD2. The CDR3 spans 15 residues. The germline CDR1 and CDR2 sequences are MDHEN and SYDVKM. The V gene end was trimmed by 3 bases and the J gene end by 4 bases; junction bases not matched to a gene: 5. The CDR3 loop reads CASSFSRGRADTQYF. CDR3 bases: TGTGCCAGCAGTTTCTCACGCGGGAGGGCAGATACGCAGTATTTT. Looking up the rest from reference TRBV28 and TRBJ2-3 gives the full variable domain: DVKVTQSSRYLVKRTGEKVFLECVQDMDHENMFWYRQDPGLGLRLIYFSYDVKMKEKGDIPEGYSVSREKKERFSLILESASTNQTSMYLCASSFSRGRADTQYFGPGTRLTVL.

CDR3 nucleotides: TGCGCCAGCAGCGGGGCCTTCAACGAGCAGTACTTC. Translating gives CASSGAFNEQYF. V and J are TRBV5-1 and TRBJ2-7; D is perhaps TRBD1 (5 bases). Germline V gene lookup returns CDR1 SGHRS and CDR2 YFSETQ. This CDR3 is built from 12 residues. With 4 bases removed from V and 5 bases from J, the gap between germline ends came to 10 bases.